This TCR beta chain originates from a study of T cells after yellow fever vaccination (dated by TCRdb to the late 2010s). About the full investigation: The SMART-Seq v4 Ultra Low Input RNA kit was used to prepare libraries from fractions with low cell numbers. To track T-cell clones before and after primary and booster YFV17D yellow fever vaccination, bulk TCR alpha and beta repertoires were sequenced longitudinally. Two healthy male donors, one aged 18 to 30 and one aged 30 to 40 years, made up the cohort. Blood samples were taken at several timepoints before and after primary and secondary immunization, and bulk PBMC replicates and cell subsets were isolated.

Turning to this clonotype: No cognate antigen has been identified for it. One base away there is no much larger clone; base qualities are not given.

TCR cDNA was synthesized by 5'RACE template switching, which introduced a universal primer site and unique molecular identifiers. Priming of cDNA synthesis was performed from both the TCR alpha and TCR beta constant segments. Two PCR steps were used to amplify libraries, with sample barcodes and sequencing adapters being added in the second step. Sequencing of libraries was done on Illumina HiSeq 2500 (2x100 bp) or NovaSeq (2x150 bp). The paper's data handling went like this. MIGEC was used to demultiplex reads and collapse the reads into UMI consensus sequences, and MiXCR was used for V(D)J alignment. Vaccine-responding clonotypes were defined with edgeR using replicate PBMC samples, requiring FDR below 0.01 and a log2 fold change above 5 up to day 15. Each bulk clonotype was labeled CD4 or CD8 based on which sequenced repertoire, CD4 or CD8, contained the clonotype at higher abundance. Clones were called with MiXCR by TCRdb after fastp trimmed the public reads at Q25, and only in-frame beta chains were retained. CDR3 protein sequences are deduplicated, and each keeps its most common genes and DNA. TCRdb, rather than the study authors, made the V and J calls. For this sample there are hundreds of thousands of distinct CDR3 sequences; 10% to 15% appear just once. The ten largest account for about 16% of the sample.

Here is what the overall study found, with its caveats: A small fraction of clonotypes showed up in both the CD4 and CD8 compartments, probably as a result of convergent recombination. Because the study included only a couple of donors, the extent to which the findings can be generalized is limited. After the booster, most of the clones that had expanded following primary vaccination were detected again (roughly 96% of CD4 and roughly 90% of CD8), which suggests that memory was broadly maintained. Compared with the primary T-cell response, the secondary T-cell response was faster but weaker, reaching its peak on day 5 rather than on day 15. FACS-sorted repertoires could contain abundant contaminating clonotypes from the bulk population, so computational filtering was required.

From cysteine to phenylalanine, the CDR3 is 14 amino acids long. The DNA shown is the 42-base CDR3, in frame from base 1. V is cut back by 1 base and J by 6 bases, with 9 bases in the junction unmatched. The germline V gene provides CDR1 SQVTM and CDR2 ANQGSEA. The sample's treatment or condition, from its label and the paper: live attenuated yellow fever vaccine strain. At each blood-draw timepoint, two biological replicates of bulk PBMCs were obtained. A standard Ficoll-Paque protocol was used to isolate PBMCs from peripheral blood. RNA was extracted with TriZol from bulk PBMCs, CD4 and CD8 fractions, and dextramer-positive and dextramer-negative fractions.

This chain is built from TRBV29-1 and TRBJ2-7, with TRBD1 identical over 7 junction bases. The source was PBMCs, collected on the day of the yellow fever booster vaccination. This sequence was found in a man aged 25 to 40 who received the YFV17D yellow fever vaccine. The nucleotide sequence reads as follows: TGCAGCGTTGAAGGGCAGGGGGAAACTGGCGAGCAGTACTTC. This sequence encodes CSVEGQGETGEQYF.